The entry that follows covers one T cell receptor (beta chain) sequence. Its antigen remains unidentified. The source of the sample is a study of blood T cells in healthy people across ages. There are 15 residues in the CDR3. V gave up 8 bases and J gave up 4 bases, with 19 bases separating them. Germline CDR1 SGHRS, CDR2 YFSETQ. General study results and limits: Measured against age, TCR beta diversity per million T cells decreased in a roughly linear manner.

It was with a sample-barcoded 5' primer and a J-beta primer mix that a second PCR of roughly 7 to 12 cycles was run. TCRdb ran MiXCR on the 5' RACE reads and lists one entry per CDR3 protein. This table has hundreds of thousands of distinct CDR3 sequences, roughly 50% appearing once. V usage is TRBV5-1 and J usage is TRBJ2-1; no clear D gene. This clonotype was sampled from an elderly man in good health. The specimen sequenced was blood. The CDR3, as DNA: TGCGCCAGTTCCGTGCCCCGAGGCCCTTACAATGAGCAGTTCTTC. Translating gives CASSVPRGPYNEQFF.